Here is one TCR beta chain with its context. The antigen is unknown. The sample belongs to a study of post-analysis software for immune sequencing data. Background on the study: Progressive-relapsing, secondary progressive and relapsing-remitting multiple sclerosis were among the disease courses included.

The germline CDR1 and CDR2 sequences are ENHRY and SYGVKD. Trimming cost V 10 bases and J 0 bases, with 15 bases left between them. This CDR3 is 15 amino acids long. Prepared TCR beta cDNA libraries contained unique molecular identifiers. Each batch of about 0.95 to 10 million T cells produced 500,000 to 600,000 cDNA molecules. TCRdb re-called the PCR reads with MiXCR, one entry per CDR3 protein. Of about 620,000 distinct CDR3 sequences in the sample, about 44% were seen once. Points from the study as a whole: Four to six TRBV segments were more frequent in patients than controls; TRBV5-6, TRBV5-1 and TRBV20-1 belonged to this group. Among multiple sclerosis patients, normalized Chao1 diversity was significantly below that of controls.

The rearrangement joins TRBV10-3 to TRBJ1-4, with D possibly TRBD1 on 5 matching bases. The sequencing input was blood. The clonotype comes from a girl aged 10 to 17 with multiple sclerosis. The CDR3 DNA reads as TGTGCCACCCGATCCGGGACTCCAACTAATGAAAAACTGTTTTTT. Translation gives CATRSGTPTNEKLFF.